The clone carrying this TCR beta chain was recorded a few times. The antigen is undetermined. A second PCR of 7 to 11 cycles used a sample-barcoded 5' primer and a J-beta primer mix. TCRdb used MiXCR to reprocess the 5' RACE reads, holding one entry per CDR3 protein. The sample includes approximately 1.5 million distinct CDR3 sequences, 30% to 35% of them seen just once. The data were obtained in a study of blood T cells in healthy people across ages. V lost 4 bases, J lost 0 bases, and 5 bases stayed unmatched. The CDR3 spans 15 residues. The germline V gene has CDR1 SEHNR and CDR2 FQNEAQ (reference sequence). Findings of the study overall: Per million T cells, TCR beta diversity dropped about linearly as age rose. No one knew whether donors had CMV, which possibly confounded expanded clonotype changes. Percentage of naive T cells showed a strong correlation with TCR beta diversity.

Material: blood. The chain uses TRBV7-9 and TRBJ1-2; 7 bases line up with TRBD1. The TCR comes from a woman aged 25 to 39 in good health. CDR3 amino acids: CASSSGTAPNYGYTF. The CDR3 DNA is TGTGCCAGCAGCTCCGGGACAGCTCCTAACTATGGCTACACCTTC.